This T cell receptor (beta chain) derives from a study of cytomegalovirus exposure and HLA in healthy donors. At the level of the study: An analysis done earlier identified 120 million or so unique TCR beta sequences from 200 million or so T cells. General observations from the study: Earlier analysis yielded a pattern in which most TCR beta V segments were productive about 90% or about 30% of the time. The majority of CMV-associated TCR beta chains were reported as apparently HLA-restricted in a later analysis. Cytomegalovirus association was listed for roughly 160 TCR beta chains.

Primers included in the PCR were 60 Vbeta and 13 Jbeta primers. Profiled with immunoSEQ multiplex PCR; TCRdb holds only in-frame clones, not every one. The table has more than 65,000 clones, about 70% seen once. The CDR3 is 15 residues long. In germline, CDR1 is GTSNPN, CDR2 SVGIG (reference sequence). Trimming shortened V by 3 bases and J by 5 bases, and 19 bases separated the two germline ends. About this clone itself: Its antigen remains unknown.

Sample: PBMCs. The source of this sequence is a woman aged 50 to 60 in good health and CMV-seropositive. V and J are TRBV30 and TRBJ1-1, with a weak D call TRBD1 (6 bases). CDR3 region: CAWRGGGHPGTEAFF. CDR3 coding DNA: TGTGCCTGGAGGGGAGGGGGGCACCCGGGAACTGAAGCTTTCTTT. The full variable domain, its missing parts supplied by reference TRBV30 and TRBJ1-1, is SQTIHQWPATLVQPVGSPLSLECTVEGTSNPNLYWYRQAAGRGLQLLFYSVGIGQISSEVPQNLSASRPQDRQFILSSKKLLLSDSGFYLCAWRGGGHPGTEAFFGQGTRLTVV.